The rows below give T cell receptor beta chains drawn from one sample of a study of immune cell composition in non-small cell lung cancer. The repertoire was sequenced with immunoSEQ multiplex PCR; TCRdb's copy has only in-frame clones and lacks some. The sample lists 8,000 or so clones; about 75% were seen once. Sample: lung tumor tissue. All receptors come from a human donor with non-small cell lung cancer. CDR3s include the opening cysteine and the closing phenylalanine or tryptophan. A D gene is named only where the DNA matches it firmly. Some rows have no size entry. The others give once, few or many, or a class for an expanded clone.

J gene,V gene,clone size,D gene,CDR3 protein,CDR3 DNA
TRBJ2-2,TRBV5-4,few,TRBD1,CASSSTDRGYTGELFF,TGTGCCAGCAGCTCCACAGACAGGGGGTATACCGGGGAGCTGTTTTTT
TRBJ1-6,TRBV14,NA,TRBD1,CASSSPGTGLSPLHF,TGTGCCAGCAGCTCGCCCGGGACAGGTCTGTCACCCCTCCACTTT
TRBJ2-1,TRBV28,NA,TRBD2,CASSLPTSGREQFF,TGTGCCAGCAGTCTACCAACTAGCGGGAGGGAGCAGTTCTTC
TRBJ2-7,TRBV5-1,once,TRBD2,CASSPGEAGVREQYF,TGCGCCAGCAGCCCCGGGGAAGCGGGAGTGCGCGAGCAGTACTTC
TRBJ1-1,TRBV30,NA,TRBD1,CAWGQGGMNTEAFF,TGTGCCTGGGGACAGGGGGGTATGAACACTGAAGCTTTCTTT
TRBJ1-2,TRBV5-1,NA,NA,CASSPDGDYGYTF,TGCGCCAGCAGCCCCGACGGAGACTATGGCTACACCTTC
TRBJ2-7,TRBV30,NA,TRBD1,CAWSVGVKTGGYEQYF,TGTGCCTGGAGTGTAGGAGTTAAGACAGGGGGTTACGAGCAGTACTTC
TRBJ2-7,TRBV5-1,few,TRBD1,CASTYGQGEQYF,TGCGCCAGCACCTACGGACAGGGCGAGCAGTACTTC
TRBJ1-4,TRBV30,few,NA,CAWTTDNEKLFF,TGTGCCTGGACGACAGATAATGAAAAACTGTTTTTT
TRBJ1-5,TRBV27,NA,NA,CASSSPGLNQPQHF,TGTGCCAGCAGTTCTCCGGGACTCAATCAGCCCCAGCATTTT
TRBJ2-1,TRBV27,NA,NA,CASTRSRGSSYNEQFF,TGTGCCAGCACCCGATCAAGGGGTAGCTCCTACAATGAGCAGTTCTTC
TRBJ1-1,TRBV18,few,TRBD1,CASSRDRDPEAFF,TGTGCCAGCTCACGGGACAGGGATCCTGAAGCTTTCTTT
TRBJ1-5,TRBV28,few,NA,CASTSAGDSNQPQHF,TGTGCCAGCACCTCGGCAGGGGATAGCAATCAGCCCCAGCATTTT
TRBJ2-7,TRBV13,NA,TRBD2,CASSLMRGSFSYEQYF,TGTGCCAGCAGCTTAATGCGGGGGTCGTTCTCCTACGAGCAGTACTTC
TRBJ1-3,TRBV6-6,NA,TRBD1,CASRGQGNTIYF,TGTGCCAGCAGGGGACAGGGAAACACCATATATTTT
TRBJ1-2,TRBV6-5,medium-sized,NA,CASSLSSGRGYTF,TGTGCCAGCAGTCTGTCAAGCGGGCGGGGCTACACCTTC
TRBJ1-2,TRBV28,medium-sized,NA,CASSRTGIYGYTF,TGTGCCAGCAGCCGCACAGGTATATATGGCTACACCTTC
TRBJ1-2,TRBV4-2,few,NA,CASSQGDYGYTF,TGTGCCAGCAGCCAAGGAGACTATGGCTACACCTTC
TRBJ2-3,TRBV7-3,once,TRBD1,CASSPGQGTDTQYF,TGTGCCAGCAGCCCAGGACAGGGCACAGATACGCAGTATTTT
TRBJ1-3,TRBV6-1,few,NA,CASSEGGGGNTIYF,TGTGCCAGCAGTGAAGGGGGGGGTGGAAACACCATATATTTT
TRBJ2-5,TRBV19,medium-sized,NA,CASSIAGETQYF,TGTGCCAGTAGTATAGCGGGGGAGACCCAGTACTTC
TRBJ1-5,TRBV6-6,NA,TRBD1,CASSPRDRSSNQPQHF,TGTGCCAGCAGTCCGCGGGACAGGTCTAGCAATCAGCCCCAGCATTTT
TRBJ2-1,TRBV27,NA,TRBD2,CASSLLAGGKDEQFF,TGTGCCAGCAGTTTACTAGCGGGGGGGAAGGATGAGCAGTTCTTC
TRBJ1-2,TRBV7-9,NA,TRBD1,CASSPGGFRYGYTF,TGTGCCAGCAGCCCAGGGGGTTTTCGGTATGGCTACACCTTC
TRBJ1-3,TRBV29-1,once,NA,CSVEDGSSGNTIYF,TGCAGCGTTGAGGACGGGAGCTCTGGAAACACCATATATTTT
TRBJ2-3,TRBV4-1,NA,NA,CASSQPAGLRMQYF,TGCGCCAGCAGCCAGCCCGCAGGGTTGCGGATGCAGTATTTT
TRBJ1-2,TRBV11-2,NA,TRBD1,CASSFDRGFGYTF,TGTGCCAGCAGCTTCGACAGGGGGTTTGGCTACACCTTC
TRBJ1-5,TRBV11-2,NA,NA,CASSLDGRPNQPQHF,TGTGCCAGCAGCTTAGATGGGAGACCCAATCAGCCCCAGCATTTT
TRBJ1-5,TRBV6-1,NA,NA,CASSEIVVQPQHF,TGTGCCAGCAGTGAAATAGTGGTTCAGCCCCAGCATTTT
TRBJ1-5,TRBV18,NA,TRBD1,CASSSTGTGDQPQHF,TGTGCCAGCTCATCAACCGGGACAGGGGATCAGCCCCAGCATTTT
TRBJ1-1,TRBV29-1,NA,NA,CSAMNTEAFF,TGCAGCGCAATGAACACTGAAGCTTTCTTT
TRBJ1-6,TRBV11-1,NA,NA,CASSLTGLSNSPLHF,TGTGCCAGCAGCTTAACAGGGTTGAGTAATTCACCCCTCCACTTT
TRBJ2-5,TRBV30,medium-sized,NA,CAWSFQRVAKETQYF,TGTGCCTGGAGCTTCCAGCGGGTAGCCAAAGAGACCCAGTACTTC
TRBJ1-3,TRBV19,NA,TRBD1,CASFAGGASGNTIYF,TGTGCCAGTTTCGCAGGGGGCGCCTCTGGAAACACCATATATTTT
TRBJ1-2,TRBV7-9,NA,NA,CASSVIGGYGYTF,TGTGCCAGCAGCGTTATAGGGGGATATGGCTACACCTTC
TRBJ1-2,TRBV27,NA,NA,CASSLRGRVDGYTF,TGTGCCAGCAGTTTGCGTGGGAGGGTGGATGGCTACACCTTC
TRBJ1-1,TRBV7-8,NA,TRBD1,CASSLEGQGETEAFF,TGTGCCAGCAGCTTAGAGGGACAGGGGGAAACTGAAGCTTTCTTT
TRBJ1-5,TRBV28,NA,NA,CASGSEALSQPQHF,TGTGCCAGCGGGTCTGAGGCTTTAAGTCAGCCCCAGCATTTT
TRBJ1-2,TRBV6-6,NA,NA,CASNPQGSYGYTF,TGTGCCAGCAACCCCCAGGGGTCCTATGGCTACACCTTC
TRBJ1-1,TRBV11-1,few,NA,CASSLQQNTEAFF,TGTGCCAGCAGCTTGCAACAGAACACTGAAGCTTTCTTT
TRBJ2-7,TRBV6-1,few,TRBD1,CASSEEGTGSYEQYF,TGTGCCAGCAGTGAAGAGGGGACAGGGAGCTACGAGCAGTACTTC
TRBJ2-3,TRBV5-6,NA,NA,CASSLVGGNTDTQYF,TGTGCCAGCAGCTTGGTGGGCGGGAACACAGATACGCAGTATTTT
TRBJ1-2,TRBV4-2,NA,NA,CASSQDGRVYGYTF,TGTGCCAGCAGCCAAGATGGCAGGGTCTATGGCTACACCTTC
TRBJ2-6,TRBV19,NA,NA,CASRSGLWPNTRSSGANVLTF,TGTGCCAGTAGGTCGGGATTGTGGCCGAACACGAGAAGCTCTGGGGCCAACGTCCTGACTTTC
TRBJ2-1,TRBV7-6,NA,TRBD2,CASSVARGGEQFF,TGTGCCAGCAGCGTAGCCCGGGGGGGAGAGCAGTTCTTC
TRBJ1-2,TRBV5-4,NA,TRBD1,CASSSQGAGNHGYTF,TGTGCCAGCAGCTCACAGGGGGCAGGGAACCATGGCTACACCTTC
TRBJ2-1,TRBV5-6,NA,NA,CASSTTGAYGYEQFF,TGTGCCAGCAGCACCACAGGCGCCTACGGGTATGAGCAGTTCTTC
TRBJ2-3,TRBV7-2,NA,TRBD2,CASRSAGIGGDTQYF,TGTGCCAGCAGGTCAGCGGGGATTGGGGGAGATACGCAGTATTTT
TRBJ1-2,TRBV11-3,few,TRBD1,CAIKMWTGNYGYTF,TGTGCCATCAAGATGTGGACAGGTAACTATGGCTACACCTTC
TRBJ1-6,TRBV28,few,NA,CASSFDRDSPLHF,TGTGCCAGCAGTTTCGACCGGGATTCACCCCTCCACTTT
TRBJ2-1,TRBV5-6,medium-sized,TRBD1,CASRPQGDYNEQFF,TGTGCCAGCAGGCCACAGGGGGACTACAATGAGCAGTTCTTC